The 26 T cell receptor beta chains in this list originate from one sample, sequenced in a study of OX40 agonist ivuxolimab in advanced cancers. Some clones are missing from TCRdb's copy, which holds only in-frame ones; the method was immunoSEQ multiplex PCR. Altogether fewer than 85,000 clones are present, around 85% being singletons, with the ten largest covering 1.9%. The starting material was CD4+ or CD8+ T cells sorted from blood, obtained in a trial of the OX40 agonist ivuxolimab. These receptors came from an adult with an advanced solid tumor such as melanoma, head and neck, liver or kidney cancer.

CDR3 DNA sequence: TGTGCCAGCAGTGAGCGGCAAGTCTCTGAAGCTTTCTTT. This encodes CASSERQVSEAFF. This chain connects TRBV6-5 to TRBJ1-1, with unresolved D. This CDR3 spans 13 amino acids. CDR1 and CDR2 (germline): MNHEY, SVGAGI. With 5 bases removed from V and 6 bases from J, the gap between germline ends came to 13 bases.

The rearrangement uses TRBV2 and TRBJ2-7, with 7 bases that match TRBD1. CDR3 length equals 14 residues. Germline lookup yields CDR1 SNHLY and CDR2 FYNNEI. Trimming cost V 3 bases and J 7 bases; bases outside gene matches: 9. The CDR3 loop reads CASSETGLIREQYF. The CDR3 bases are TGTGCCAGCAGTGAGACAGGGCTAATTCGGGAGCAGTACTTC.

The V and J genes are TRBV30 and TRBJ1-5, with D possibly TRBD1 on 5 matching bases. CDR3 length: 15 amino acids. Trimming cost V 7 bases and J 0 bases, with 16 bases left between them. Germline V lookup: CDR1 GTSNPN, CDR2 SVGIG (reference sequence). CDR3 region: CAFGRGGDSNQPQHF. The CDR3 nucleotides are TGTGCCTTCGGACGGGGGGGAGATAGCAATCAGCCCCAGCATTTT. The full variable domain, rest sourced from reference TRBV30 and TRBJ1-5, is SQTIHQWPATLVQPVGSPLSLECTVEGTSNPNLYWYRQAAGRGLQLLFYSVGIGQISSEVPQNLSASRPQDRQFILSSKKLLLSDSGFYLCAFGRGGDSNQPQHFGDGTRLSIL.

V and J are TRBV10-3 and TRBJ1-5, with a possible D match to TRBD1 (5 bases). The CDR3 loop spans 15 amino acids. The germline gives CDR1 ENHRY, CDR2 SYGVKD. Trimming shortened V by 3 bases and J by 5 bases, and 14 bases separated the two germline ends. Here the CDR3 reads CAISERGTQDQPQHF. CDR3 nucleotides: TGTGCCATCAGTGAACGAGGGACTCAGGATCAGCCCCAGCATTTT.

This clone was detected only once. CDR3: CASSSGTLAGGRYEQFF. The CDR3, as DNA: TGTGCCAGCAGCTCGGGGACTCTAGCGGGAGGGCGGTATGAGCAGTTCTTC. V is TRBV11-2 and J is TRBJ2-1; TRBD2 matches at 12 bases. Germline trimming cut 4 bases from V and 8 bases from J; bases unmatched to any gene: 12. Germline assignment: CDR1 SGHAT and CDR2 FQNNGV. This CDR3 has 17 amino acids.

This rearrangement joins TRBV6-5 to TRBJ1-2; D unresolved. This CDR3 is built from 13 residues. The ends were cut back, 0 bases at V and 7 bases at J, with 9 bases in the middle. In germline, CDR1 is MNHEY, CDR2 SVGAGI. The CDR3 DNA follows: TGTGCCAGCAGTTACTCATACGGGCCTGGCTACACCTTC. This codes for CASSYSYGPGYTF.

Points on this clone: A junction boundary mismatches the germline segment, possibly from a read error. V gene TRBV29-1 combines with J gene TRBJ2-3; D perhaps matches TRBD2 (5 bases). CDR1 and CDR2 (germline): SQVTM, ANQGSEA. This CDR3 is built from 11 residues. CDR3 DNA sequence: TGCAGCGTTGCGGGATCCCACTCTTGGAGTTTT. Translating gives CSVAGSHSWSF.

The CDR3 sequence: CASSLGISGRSGELFF. CDR3 nucleotides: TGTGCCAGCAGCTTAGGAATTAGCGGGAGGTCCGGGGAGCTGTTTTTT. The chain combines TRBV7-8 with TRBJ2-2, with 10 bases fitting TRBD2. This CDR3 contains 16 residues. Germline CDR1 is SGHVS and CDR2 is FQNEAQ. V was clipped by 1 base and J by 6 bases; unmatched bases: 5.

The chain links TRBV4-3 to TRBJ1-2; D not certain. This CDR3 is 13 amino acids long. The V and J ends lost 1 base and 8 bases respectively, with 11 bases between them. The germline V gene has CDR1 LGHNA and CDR2 YSLEER. The CDR3 DNA reads as TGCGCCAGCAGCCAAGGCCGGACCGGAGGCTACACCTTC. Residues: CASSQGRTGGYTF.

In the case of this clone: A read error may account for a junction end that differs from germline. The V call is TRBV10-3, the J call TRBJ2-3; maybe TRBD2 (7 bases). In germline, CDR1 is ENHRY, CDR2 SYGVKD. The CDR3 extends over 16 amino acids. The CDR3: CAISGLGGGGTDTQYF. CDR3 bases: TGTGCCATCAGTGGATTGGGGGGCGGGGGCACGGATACGCAGTATTTT.

This rearrangement joins TRBV6-1 to TRBJ2-3; the D gene is possibly TRBD1 (5 bases). V shed 4 bases and J shed 2 bases, with 13 bases lying between them. CDR3 length equals 15 residues. Germline V gene sequence: CDR1 MNHNS, CDR2 SASEGT. The CDR3 DNA follows: TGTGCCAGCAGTGCGCGGTGGGGCCACACAGATACGCAGTATTTT. It encodes CASSARWGHTDTQYF.

A few counts support this clone. The rearrangement links TRBV27 to TRBJ1-2; TRBD1 is a possible D gene (5 bases). The V end was cut by 0 bases, the J end by 0 bases, with 11 bases between. The CDR3 has 16 residues. The germline gives CDR1 MNHEY, CDR2 SMNVEV (reference sequence). This CDR3 reads CASSLSRRAANYGYTF. The CDR3 DNA follows: TGTGCCAGCAGTTTATCCCGCAGGGCAGCTAACTATGGCTACACCTTC.

Here the CDR3 reads CASRRDPGGNQPQHF. CDR3 nucleotide sequence: TGTGCCAGTAGACGGGACCCAGGGGGTAATCAGCCCCAGCATTTT. This chain uses TRBV19 with TRBJ1-5; 7 positions match TRBD1. J gave up 4 bases and V 6 bases, and 9 bases lay outside the gene matches. Germline-derived CDR1 and CDR2 are LNHDA and SQIVND (reference sequence). The CDR3 loop spans 15 amino acids.

J is TRBJ2-3 and V is TRBV4-3; the D gene could be TRBD1 or TRBD2 (6 bases each). V dropped 0 bases and J dropped 3 bases, with 16 bases sitting between them. The length of the CDR3 is 17 residues. Germline V CDR1 and CDR2: LGHNA, YSLEER. The CDR3 here is CASSQDPPQGRTDTQYF. The CDR3 DNA reads as TGCGCCAGCAGCCAAGATCCCCCGCAGGGGAGGACAGATACGCAGTATTTT.

The chain uses TRBV5-1 and TRBJ2-3, with D perhaps matching TRBD2 (6 bases). This CDR3 is 17 amino acids long. The germline V gene has CDR1 SGHRS and CDR2 YFSETQ. V lost 2 bases and J lost 0, with 16 bases in between. Here the CDR3 reads CASSFLPGATSTDTQYF. For the CDR3, the DNA is TGCGCCAGCAGCTTCCTACCGGGAGCGACTAGCACAGATACGCAGTATTTT.

The V call is TRBV6-5, the J call TRBJ2-7; TRBD2 matches 7 bases. This CDR3 is 15 amino acids long. The V gene end was trimmed by 4 bases and the J gene end by 3 bases; junction bases not matched to a gene: 9. The germline V gene has CDR1 MNHEY and CDR2 SVGAGI. CDR3 nucleotides: TGTGCCAGCAGTTCGGCAGGCGGGGGTATCTACGAGCAGTACTTC. Protein: CASSSAGGGIYEQYF.

The rearrangement links TRBV7-3 to TRBJ2-7, with a tentative D call TRBD1 (6 bases). CDR1 is SGHTA, CDR2 FQGTGA, per germline. The CDR3 sequence is 14 residues long. V lost 4 bases to trimming and J lost 3 bases, with 13 bases between them. CDR3 in amino acids: CASSSSRDNYEQYF. The CDR3 DNA is TGTGCCAGCAGCTCCAGCCGGGACAACTACGAGCAGTACTTC.

The chain links TRBV18 to TRBJ1-4; D is unclear. The CDR3 totals 13 residues. The V gene's germline CDR1 is KGHSH and CDR2 LQKENI. Trimming left V 4 bases short and J 5 bases short, with 8 bases between. The chain's CDR3 is CASSRGFNEKLFF. The CDR3 bases are TGTGCCAGCTCACGAGGATTCAATGAAAAACTGTTTTTT.

This chain connects TRBV7-2 to TRBJ2-1; D not resolved. The CDR3 is 15 residues long. Per the germline V gene, CDR1 is SGHTA and CDR2 is FQGNSA. Deletions cut 4 bases from V and 5 bases from J, with 15 bases between. The CDR3 DNA reads TGTGCCAGCAGCTCACAACACGCTTCGAACAATGAGCAGTTCTTC. This gives the protein CASSSQHASNNEQFF.

This sequence joins TRBV18 and TRBJ2-1; 11 positions match TRBD2. Germline V gene lookup returns CDR1 KGHSH and CDR2 LQKENI. CDR3 size: 16 residues. The V segment lost 4 bases and the J segment 8 bases; nucleotides outside the gene matches: 10. The DNA of the CDR3 is TGTGCCAGCTCACAACGACCTAGCGGGGGGAGCTATGAGCAGTTCTTC. As protein: CASSQRPSGGSYEQFF.

In this sample, this clone turned up once. V usage is TRBV6-1 and J usage is TRBJ2-7, with D possibly matching TRBD2 (6 bases). Germline lookup yields CDR1 MNHNS and CDR2 SASEGT. The CDR3 is made up of 13 amino acids. Trimming stripped 4 bases from V and 4 bases from J, with 11 bases between. In DNA, the CDR3 is TGTGCCAGCAGTGCCCAGGACTATTACGAGCAGTACTTC. This encodes CASSAQDYYEQYF.

The J gene is TRBJ1-4, the V gene TRBV7-2, with D unclear. The CDR3 consists of 14 residues. Germline lookup yields CDR1 SGHTA and CDR2 FQGNSA. The V and J ends lost 4 bases and 5 bases respectively, with 11 bases between them. CDR3 region: CASSSDPLNEKLFF. The DNA for the CDR3 is TGTGCCAGCAGCTCGGACCCCTTAAATGAAAAACTGTTTTTT. The whole variable domain, filled in from reference TRBV7-2 and TRBJ1-4, reads GAGVSQSPSNKVTEKGKDVELRCDPISGHTALYWYRQSLGQGLEFLIYFQGNSAPDKSGLPSDRFSAERTGGSVSTLTIQRTQQEDSAVYLCASSSDPLNEKLFFGSGTQLSVL.

The rearrangement uses TRBV6-5 and TRBJ2-4; 10 nucleotides line up with TRBD1. Germline CDR1 reads MNHEY; CDR2 reads SVGAGI. Losses at the gene ends were 1 base for V and 5 bases for J; bases not matched to a gene: 2. This CDR3 is built from 15 residues. The CDR3 is CASSYLGTGENIQYF. CDR3 sequence (DNA): TGTGCCAGCAGTTACTTGGGGACAGGGGAAAACATTCAGTACTTC.

The V call is TRBV14, the J call TRBJ2-7, with D possibly TRBD2 on 5 matching bases. Trimming left V 1 base short and J 3 bases short, with 16 bases between. Germline CDR1 SGHDN, CDR2 FVKESK. There are 16 residues in the CDR3. The CDR3 protein is CASSQGGSSYGYEQYF. The CDR3 DNA follows: TGTGCCAGCAGCCAAGGAGGGAGCTCCTATGGCTACGAGCAGTACTTC. The full variable domain, with the rest looked up from reference TRBV14 and TRBJ2-7, is EAGVTQFPSHSVIEKGQTVTLRCDPISGHDNLYWYRRVMGKEIKFLLHFVKESKQDESGMPNNRFLAERTGGTYSTLKVQPAELEDSGVYFCASSQGGSSYGYEQYFGPGTRLTVT.

The rearrangement uses TRBV7-9 and TRBJ2-3, with no clear D. Looked up from germline, CDR1 is SEHNR and CDR2 is FQNEAQ (reference sequence). The CDR3 sequence is 12 residues long. The germline V and J ends were trimmed by 5 bases and 3 bases, with 6 bases remaining between them. CDR3 coding DNA: TGTGCCAGCAGCCGAGTTACAGATACGCAGTATTTT. Translation gives CASSRVTDTQYF.

This clone was seen a handful of times. J is TRBJ2-7 and V is TRBV19; 10 bases are a match to TRBD1. The V and J ends lost 4 bases and 6 bases, in that order; junction bases with no gene match: 6. CDR1 and CDR2 (germline): LNHDA, SQIVND (reference sequence). The CDR3 sequence is 14 residues long. CDR3 residues: CASSKDRGEGEQYF. The DNA of the CDR3 is TGTGCCAGTAGTAAGGACAGGGGGGAAGGCGAGCAGTACTTC.